Below are 12 T cell receptor beta chains sequenced from a single sample in a study of shared T cell receptors in the human thymus. Libraries were prepared by immunoSEQ multiplex PCR; TCRdb keeps only in-frame clonotypes and omits some of them. The table lists about 730,000 clones, roughly 88% of them singletons. Another study also made use of these data, one on human thymus T cells.

Sequencing was performed on thymocytes. These receptor sequences come from a girl younger than two with a congenital heart defect.

The chain uses TRBV6-5 and TRBJ1-2; no clear D. The CDR3 contains 12 residues. CDR1 and CDR2 (germline): MNHEY, SVGAGI. V lost 8 bases to trimming and J lost 6 bases, with 13 bases between them. The CDR3 region has the DNA TGTGCCAGCCGGGAGGGTCTGGATGGCTACACCTTC. Translating gives CASREGLDGYTF.

In this sample, this clone turned up once. This chain uses TRBV5-1 with TRBJ2-5; no definite D call. The CDR3 loop spans 15 amino acids. Germline CDR1 SGHRS, CDR2 YFSETQ. V lost 3 bases and J 6 bases, leaving 18 bases between the germline ends. CDR3 DNA sequence: TGCGCCAGCAGCTCGGATGGGCAGGCCCCGAAGACCCAGTACTTC. It translates to CASSSDGQAPKTQYF.

This clone appeared a single time. This chain connects TRBV7-9 to TRBJ2-1, with TRBD2 as a possible D gene (6 bases). This CDR3 region has 17 residues. The V end was cut by 5 bases, the J end by 2 bases, with 19 bases between. Germline V gives CDR1 SEHNR, CDR2 FQNEAQ (reference sequence). CDR3 bases: TGTGCCAGCAGCAAACGGGACCCGGGACTCACCTACAATGAGCAGTTCTTC. It specifies CASSKRDPGLTYNEQFF.

The chain combines TRBV2 with TRBJ2-1, with 8 bases aligning to TRBD2. V gave up 6 bases and J gave up 9 bases; unmatched junction bases: 19. The CDR3 is made up of 17 amino acids. CDR1 SNHLY and CDR2 FYNNEI come from the germline V gene. The CDR3 spells CASSVSGTISTGSEQFF. The CDR3, as DNA: TGTGCCAGCAGCGTTAGCGGGACTATCTCTACTGGTAGTGAGCAGTTCTTC.

The chain has TRBV5-1 and TRBJ1-2, with 7 bases lining up with TRBD1. V dropped 4 bases and J dropped 8; count of bases not matched to a gene: 5. This CDR3 region has 12 residues. Looked up from germline, CDR1 is SGHRS and CDR2 is YFSETQ. The CDR3 nucleotides are TGCGCCAGCAGCGTGACAGGGAGGGGCTACACCTTC. Residues: CASSVTGRGYTF.

The CDR3 nucleotides read TGTGCCAGCAGTTACTGGGGGGGGGCCTACGAGCAGTACTTC. It yields the protein CASSYWGGAYEQYF. The J gene is TRBJ2-7, the V gene TRBV6-5; 7 bases line up with TRBD2. CDR3 size: 14 residues. The V and J ends lost 1 base and 2 bases, in that order; junction bases with no gene match: 2. Per germline, CDR1 MNHEY and CDR2 SVGAGI.

V usage is TRBV6-1 and J usage is TRBJ1-3, with 8 positions matching TRBD1. Germline CDR1 MNHNS, CDR2 SASEGT. V gave up 6 bases and J gave up 8 bases; unmatched junction bases: 9. The CDR3 sequence is 14 residues long. This CDR3 is CASSADRVRHTIYF. CDR3 in DNA: TGTGCCAGCAGCGCGGACAGGGTGAGGCACACCATATATTTT.

The rearrangement joins TRBV5-1 to TRBJ2-7; 7 nucleotides match TRBD1. Germline CDR1 reads SGHRS; CDR2 reads YFSETQ. V dropped 1 base and J dropped 0; count of bases not matched to a gene: 1. The CDR3 consists of 14 residues. CDR3 nucleotides: TGCGCCAGCAGCTTGTGGGACAGCTCCTACGAGCAGTACTTC. This codes for CASSLWDSSYEQYF. The variable domain in full, with the rest retrieved from reference TRBV5-1 and TRBJ2-7, is KAGVTQTPRYLIKTRGQQVTLSCSPISGHRSVSWYQQTPGQGLQFLFEYFSETQRNKGNFPGRFSGRQFSNSRSEMNVSTLELGDSALYLCASSLWDSSYEQYFGPGTRLTVT.

This chain uses TRBV9 with TRBJ2-1; TRBD1 aligns across 7 bases. CDR1 and CDR2 (germline): SGDLS, YYNGEE. With 0 bases clipped from V and 10 bases from J, the junction kept 7 bases outside the gene matches. CDR3 length: 14 residues. The CDR3 coding sequence is TGTGCCAGCAGCGTAGAACATCAGGGACAGGAGCAGTTCTTC. Its translation is CASSVEHQGQEQFF.

The chain couples TRBV14 to TRBJ2-3; 8 bases match TRBD2. Germline-derived CDR1 and CDR2 are SGHDN and FVKESK. The CDR3 spans 15 residues. V lost 4 bases to trimming and J lost 5 bases; unmatched junction nucleotides: 8. CDR3 loop: CASSLGSLAGDTQYF. The CDR3, as DNA: TGTGCCAGCAGCCTGGGTAGTCTAGCGGGAGATACGCAGTATTTT.

This sequence joins TRBV15 and TRBJ2-7; D is uncertain. CDR1 LNHNV and CDR2 YYDKDF come from the germline V gene (reference sequence). This CDR3 has 16 amino acids. V was shortened by 1 base and J by 3 bases, with 16 bases between the two germline ends. The chain's CDR3 is CATSRGGTTGIYEQYF. CDR3 sequence (DNA): TGTGCCACCAGCAGAGGAGGCACAACTGGCATCTACGAGCAGTACTTC.

The chain recombines TRBV18 with TRBJ1-6; no firm D call. The CDR3 length is 11 residues. V dropped 5 bases and J dropped 7 bases, with 3 bases sitting between them. The germline CDR1 and CDR2 sequences are KGHSH and LQKENI. This CDR3 reads CASSGNSPLHF. The DNA of the CDR3 is TGTGCCAGCTCAGGCAATTCACCCCTCCACTTT.